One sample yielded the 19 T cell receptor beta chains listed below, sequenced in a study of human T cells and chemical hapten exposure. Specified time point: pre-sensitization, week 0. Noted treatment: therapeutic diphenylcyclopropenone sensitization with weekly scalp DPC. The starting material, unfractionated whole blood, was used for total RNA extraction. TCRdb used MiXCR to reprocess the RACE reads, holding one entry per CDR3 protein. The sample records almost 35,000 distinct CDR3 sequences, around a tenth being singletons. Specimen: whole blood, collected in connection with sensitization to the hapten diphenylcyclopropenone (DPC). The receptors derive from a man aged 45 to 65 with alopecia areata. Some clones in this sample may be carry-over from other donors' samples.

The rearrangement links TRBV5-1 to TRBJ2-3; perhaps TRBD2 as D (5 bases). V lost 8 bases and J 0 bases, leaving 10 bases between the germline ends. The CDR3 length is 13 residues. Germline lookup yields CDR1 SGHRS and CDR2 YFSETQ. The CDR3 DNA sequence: TGCGCCAGTGAGGGCGGGAGCACAGATACGCAGTATTTT. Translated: CASEGGSTDTQYF.

The CDR3 region has the DNA TGTGCCAGCAGCTCTGCCGGGACAGGGGCAGAGACCCAGTACTTC. This translates into CASSSAGTGAETQYF. The V call is TRBV7-9, the J call TRBJ2-5, with 10 bases identical to TRBD1. This CDR3 contains 15 residues. V was clipped by 4 bases and J by 4 bases; unmatched bases: 6. CDR1 is SEHNR and CDR2 is FQNEAQ in the germline V gene (reference sequence). Variable domain in full (rest from reference TRBV7-9 and TRBJ2-5): DTGVSQNPRHKITKRGQNVTFRCDPISEHNRLYWYRQTLGQGPEFLTYFQNEAQLEKSRLLSDRFSAERPKGSFSTLEIQRTEQGDSAMYLCASSSAGTGAETQYFGPGTRLLVL.

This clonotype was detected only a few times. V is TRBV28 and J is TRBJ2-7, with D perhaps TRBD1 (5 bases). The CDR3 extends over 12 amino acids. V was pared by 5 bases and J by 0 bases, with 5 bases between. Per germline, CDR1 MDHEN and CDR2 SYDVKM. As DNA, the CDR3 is TGTGCCAGCAGTCAGGGCTCCTACGAGCAGTACTTC. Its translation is CASSQGSYEQYF.

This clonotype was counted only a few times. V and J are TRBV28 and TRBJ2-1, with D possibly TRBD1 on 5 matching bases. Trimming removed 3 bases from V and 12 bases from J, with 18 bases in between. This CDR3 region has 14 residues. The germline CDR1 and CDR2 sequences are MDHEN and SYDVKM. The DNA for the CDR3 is TGTGCCAGCAGTTTCACACAGTGGATCAGGGTGCAGTTCTTC. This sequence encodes CASSFTQWIRVQFF.

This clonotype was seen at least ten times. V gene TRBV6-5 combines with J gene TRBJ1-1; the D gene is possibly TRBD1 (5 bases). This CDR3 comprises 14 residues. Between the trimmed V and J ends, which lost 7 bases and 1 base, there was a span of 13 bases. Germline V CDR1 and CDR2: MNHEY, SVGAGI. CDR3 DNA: TGTGCCAGCACCACTGTGGGGGGGAACACTGAAGCTTTCTTT. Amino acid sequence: CASTTVGGNTEAFF.

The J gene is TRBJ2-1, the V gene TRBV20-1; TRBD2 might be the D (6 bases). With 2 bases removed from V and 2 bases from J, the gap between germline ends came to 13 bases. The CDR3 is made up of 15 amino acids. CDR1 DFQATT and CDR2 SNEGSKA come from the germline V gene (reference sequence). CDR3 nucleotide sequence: TGCAGTGCTAGAAGAGGGGTAGCGGCCTACAATGAGCAGTTCTTC. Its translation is CSARRGVAAYNEQFF.

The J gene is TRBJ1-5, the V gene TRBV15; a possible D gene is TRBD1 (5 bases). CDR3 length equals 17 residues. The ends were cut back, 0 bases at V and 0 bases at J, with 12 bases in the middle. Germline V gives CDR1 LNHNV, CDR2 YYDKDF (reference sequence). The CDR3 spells CATSRDGAGASNQPQHF. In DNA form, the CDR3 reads TGTGCCACCAGCAGAGATGGGGCAGGCGCTAGCAATCAGCCCCAGCATTTT.

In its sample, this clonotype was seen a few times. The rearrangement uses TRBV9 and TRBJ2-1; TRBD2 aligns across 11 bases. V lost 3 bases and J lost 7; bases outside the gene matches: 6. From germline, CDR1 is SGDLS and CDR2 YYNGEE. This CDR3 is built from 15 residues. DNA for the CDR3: TGTGCCAGCAGCGCATTAGCGGGAGGGCGGAATGAGCAGTTCTTC. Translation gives CASSALAGGRNEQFF.

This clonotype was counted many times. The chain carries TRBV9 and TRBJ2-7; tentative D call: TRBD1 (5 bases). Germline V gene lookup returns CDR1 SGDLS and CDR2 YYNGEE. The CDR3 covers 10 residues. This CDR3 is CAGDSKEQYF. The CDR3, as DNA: TGTGCAGGGGATTCTAAGGAGCAGTACTTC.

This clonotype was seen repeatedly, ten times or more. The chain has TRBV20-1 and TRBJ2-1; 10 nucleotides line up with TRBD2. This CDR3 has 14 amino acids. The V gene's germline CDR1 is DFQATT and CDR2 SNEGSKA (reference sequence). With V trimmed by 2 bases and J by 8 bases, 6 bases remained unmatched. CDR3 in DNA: TGCAGTGCTAGACCGGGACTAGCGTTGCATGAGCAGTTCTTC. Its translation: CSARPGLALHEQFF.

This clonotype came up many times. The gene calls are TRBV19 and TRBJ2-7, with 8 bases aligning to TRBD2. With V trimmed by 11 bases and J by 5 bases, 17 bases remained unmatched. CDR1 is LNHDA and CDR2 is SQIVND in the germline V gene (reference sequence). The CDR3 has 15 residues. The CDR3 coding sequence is TGTGCCGCTTCTAGCGGGCGCACAACTCCCAACGAGCAGTACTTC. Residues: CAASSGRTTPNEQYF.

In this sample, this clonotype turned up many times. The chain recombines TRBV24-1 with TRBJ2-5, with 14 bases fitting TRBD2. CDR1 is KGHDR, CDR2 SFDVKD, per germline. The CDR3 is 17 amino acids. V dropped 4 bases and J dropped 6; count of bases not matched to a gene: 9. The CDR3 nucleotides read TGTGCCACCAGTGACGAAGGGACTAGCGGGAGTCCAAAGACCCAGTACTTC. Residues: CATSDEGTSGSPKTQYF.

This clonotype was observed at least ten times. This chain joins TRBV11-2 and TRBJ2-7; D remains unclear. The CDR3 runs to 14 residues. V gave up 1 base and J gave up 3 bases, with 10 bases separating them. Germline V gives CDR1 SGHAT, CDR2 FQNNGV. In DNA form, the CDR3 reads TGTGCCAGCAGCTTAGTGTTTCCAGACTACGAGCAGTACTTC. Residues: CASSLVFPDYEQYF.

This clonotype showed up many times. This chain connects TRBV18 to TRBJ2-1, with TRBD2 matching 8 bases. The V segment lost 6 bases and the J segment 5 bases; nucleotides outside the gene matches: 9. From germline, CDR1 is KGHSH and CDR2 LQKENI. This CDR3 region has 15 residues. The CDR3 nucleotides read TGTGCCAGCTCTCGCCGGGAGGGGCCCCACAATGAGCAGTTCTTC. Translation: CASSRREGPHNEQFF.

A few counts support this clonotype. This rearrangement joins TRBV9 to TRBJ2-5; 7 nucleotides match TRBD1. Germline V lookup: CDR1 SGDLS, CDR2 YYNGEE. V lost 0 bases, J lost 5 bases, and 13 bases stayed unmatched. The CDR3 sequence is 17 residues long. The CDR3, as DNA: TGTGCCAGCAGCGTAGCTTTCCCCTTACAGGGGATGGAGACCCAGTACTTC. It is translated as CASSVAFPLQGMETQYF.

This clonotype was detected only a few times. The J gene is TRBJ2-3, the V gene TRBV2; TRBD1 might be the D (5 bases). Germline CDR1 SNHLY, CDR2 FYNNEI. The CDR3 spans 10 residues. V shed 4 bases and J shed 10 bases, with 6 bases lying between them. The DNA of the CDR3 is TGTGCCAGCAGTGGGACATCGCAGTATTTT. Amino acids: CASSGTSQYF.

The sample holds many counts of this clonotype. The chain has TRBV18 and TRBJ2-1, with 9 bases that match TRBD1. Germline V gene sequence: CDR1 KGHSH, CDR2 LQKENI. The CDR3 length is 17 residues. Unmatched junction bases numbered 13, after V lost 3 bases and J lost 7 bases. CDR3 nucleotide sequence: TGTGCCAGCTCACCCATTCCCTCGGGACAGGGTGAGAATGAGCAGTTCTTC. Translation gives CASSPIPSGQGENEQFF.

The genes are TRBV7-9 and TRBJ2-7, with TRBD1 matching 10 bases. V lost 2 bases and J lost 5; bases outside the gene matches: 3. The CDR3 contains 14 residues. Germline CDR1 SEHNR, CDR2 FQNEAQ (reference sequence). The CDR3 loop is CASSLRQGAHEQYF. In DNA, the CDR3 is TGTGCCAGCAGCTTAAGACAGGGGGCCCACGAGCAGTACTTC.

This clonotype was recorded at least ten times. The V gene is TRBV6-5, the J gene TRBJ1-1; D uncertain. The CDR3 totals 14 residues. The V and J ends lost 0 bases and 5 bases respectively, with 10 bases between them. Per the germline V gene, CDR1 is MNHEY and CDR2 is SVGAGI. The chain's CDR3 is CASSYSRASTEAFF. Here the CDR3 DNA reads TGTGCCAGCAGTTACTCGAGAGCGTCAACTGAAGCTTTCTTT.